This T cell receptor beta chain was obtained from a study of T cells in Graves' hyperthyroidism and ophthalmopathy. Regarding the study as a whole: A model built on 13 V-J features separated ophthalmopathy from stable hyperthyroidism. Most thyroid clonotypes expanded above 0.001 were also detected in blood.

Exclusion criteria comprised uncontrolled infection, other autoimmune disease, pregnancy or lactation. Diagnostic decisions used clinical symptoms, serum thyroxine and TRAb, thyroid ultrasound and orbital computed tomography. A note on this clonotype: Its antigen remains unknown.

Researchers amplified the TCR beta CDR3 regions from RNA transcripts. A set of HTBI primers served as the primers for a first-round RT-PCR of the TCR CDR3. TCRdb passed the multiplex PCR reads through MiXCR, listing each CDR3 protein once. The table has approximately 520,000 distinct CDR3 sequences, around 22% seen once. The CDR3 extends over 15 amino acids. Germline CDR1 and CDR2: MGHRA and YSYEKL. The ends were cut back, 5 bases at V and 4 bases at J, with 18 bases in the middle. This receptor was identified in a woman in her 30s with Graves' ophthalmopathy. The chain carries TRBV4-1 and TRBJ2-7, with no clear D. What was sequenced was blood. The chain's CDR3 is CASSFDSTSRYEQYF. CDR3 in DNA: TGCGCCAGCAGCTTCGATAGTACCAGTCGATACGAGCAGTACTTC.